These 28 T cell receptor beta chains came from one sample sequenced in a study of regulatory T cells in long-lasting Graves disease. The time point: newly diagnosed GD, antithyroid drugs for less than 3 months. PBMCs were the source of the RNA used for TCR sequencing. Construction of TCR beta libraries relied on iRepertoire HTBI primers and on Arm-PCR targeting CDR3 regions. TCRdb analysed the multiplex PCR reads with MiXCR anew, one entry per CDR3 protein. The sample has around 250,000 distinct CDR3 sequences, 20% to 25% seen once; the top ten hold approximately 13%. This specimen was peripheral blood mononuclear cells (PBMCs), taken at new diagnosis, from a patient treated with antithyroid drugs. These receptors originate from a female donor with Graves disease.

This clonotype occurred a few times. This sequence joins TRBV6-5 and TRBJ1-1, with 8 bases fitting TRBD1. V gave up 2 bases and J gave up 6 bases; unmatched junction bases: 8. The CDR3 covers 15 residues. Germline CDR1 reads MNHEY; CDR2 reads SVGAGI. The CDR3 nucleotides are TGTGCCAGCAGTTACGGACAGGGAGATTTCGCTGAAGCTTTCTTT. Translating it yields CASSYGQGDFAEAFF.

As DNA, the CDR3 is TGTGCCATCAGTGAGTTCGGCAGGAGGAATCGCTCCTACGAGCAGTACTTC. Protein sequence: CAISEFGRRNRSYEQYF. The chain employs TRBV10-3 and TRBJ2-7; perhaps TRBD2 as D (5 bases). V was shortened by 1 base and J by 0 bases, with 16 bases between the two germline ends. Germline assignment: CDR1 ENHRY and CDR2 SYGVKD. The CDR3 runs to 17 residues.

This clonotype was counted many times. This rearrangement joins TRBV6-1 to TRBJ2-2; 9 bases align to TRBD2. This CDR3 is 16 amino acids long. CDR1 is MNHNS and CDR2 is SASEGT in the germline V gene. J lost 7 bases, V lost 1 base, and 7 bases had no gene match. For the CDR3, the DNA is TGTGCCAGCAGTGAAGAGGGTAGCGGGAGTTACGGGGAGCTGTTTTTT. Residues: CASSEEGSGSYGELFF.

This clonotype has at least ten counts. V gene TRBV6-1 combines with J gene TRBJ2-7; possibly TRBD1 for D (5 bases). The CDR3 extends over 13 amino acids. The germline V and J ends were trimmed by 6 bases and 0 bases, with 9 bases remaining between them. Germline CDR1 and CDR2: MNHNS and SASEGT. DNA of the CDR3: TGTGCCAGCAGGTCACAGGTCTCCTACGAGCAGTACTTC. Translating gives CASRSQVSYEQYF.

This clonotype has a count of ten or more. The DNA for the CDR3 is TGTGCCAGCAGGAGGACAGGCGGAAATGAAAAACTGTTTTTT. It is translated as CASRRTGGNEKLFF. The rearrangement uses TRBV2 and TRBJ1-4; TRBD1 agrees at 7 bases. Germline loops: CDR1 SNHLY, CDR2 FYNNEI. The junction had 6 bases not matched to a gene; V was cut back by 6 bases and J by 5 bases. This CDR3 is built from 14 residues.

In regard to this clonotype: Given a far larger clone just one base away, this is likely a sequencing read error. The chain uses TRBV20-1 and TRBJ2-7; 13 bases line up with TRBD2. Germline V gives CDR1 DFQATT, CDR2 SNEGSKA (reference sequence). This CDR3 comprises 16 residues. Trimming at V came to 2 bases and at J to 7 bases, leaving 11 bases not matched to a gene. CDR3 protein: CSARRTSGSVYNEQYF. The CDR3 DNA reads as TGCAGTGCTAGACGGACTAGCGGGAGTGTGTACAATGAGCAGTACTTC.

The V and J genes are TRBV6-2 or TRBV6-3 and TRBJ2-7, with D perhaps matching TRBD1 or TRBD2 (5 bases each). Germline V CDR1 and CDR2: MNHEY, SVGEGT. The CDR3 length is 16 residues. V was trimmed by 4 bases and J by 3 bases, leaving 19 bases between them. The CDR3 sequence: CASSWGWFGPNYEQYF. The CDR3, as DNA: TGTGCCAGCAGTTGGGGGTGGTTCGGGCCCAACTACGAGCAGTACTTC.

With respect to this clonotype: This sequence is one base from a far larger clone and is likely a read error. The rearrangement joins TRBV7-8 to TRBJ2-1, with D hard to call. CDR3 length: 15 amino acids. V was shortened by 1 base and J by 0 bases, with 7 bases between the two germline ends. The germline CDR1 and CDR2 sequences are SGHVS and FQNEAQ. CDR3 bases: TGTGCCAGCAGCTTAGGCCACAGCTCCTACAATGAGCAGTTCTTC. Its translation: CASSLGHSSYNEQFF.

The V call is TRBV7-2, the J call TRBJ2-1, with D unclear. The CDR3 has 13 amino acids. V dropped 7 bases and J dropped 2 bases, with 9 bases sitting between them. Per the germline V gene, CDR1 is SGHTA and CDR2 is FQGNSA. CDR3 loop: CASIPSPYNEQFF. CDR3 in DNA: TGTGCCAGCATCCCTTCCCCCTACAATGAGCAGTTCTTC.

The sample holds many counts of this clonotype. This chain uses TRBV5-1 with TRBJ1-4; 7 nucleotides line up with TRBD1. V shed 1 base and J 3 bases; nucleotides not matched to a gene: 0. The CDR3 spans 14 residues. Germline loops: CDR1 SGHRS, CDR2 YFSETQ. CDR3 residues: CASSLTGANEKLFF. CDR3 nucleotide sequence: TGCGCCAGCAGCTTGACAGGGGCTAATGAAAAACTGTTTTTT.

At least ten counts were recorded for this clonotype. CDR3 sequence: CSGERNTGELFF. CDR3 nucleotide sequence: TGCAGTGGGGAGCGAAACACCGGGGAGCTGTTTTTT. The chain has TRBV20-1 and TRBJ2-2; TRBD2 is a possible D gene (5 bases). With 7 bases removed from V and 2 bases from J, the gap between germline ends came to 8 bases. Germline V gene data show CDR1 as DFQATT and CDR2 as SNEGSKA (reference sequence). This CDR3 has 12 amino acids.

The chain links TRBV25-1 to TRBJ1-1; unclear D gene. This CDR3 contains 12 residues. V was clipped by 4 bases and J by 9 bases, with 12 bases between them. Looked up from germline, CDR1 is MGHDK and CDR2 is SYGVNS. CDR3 coding DNA: TGTGCCAGCAGTGCCAGCAGTAGGCAAGCTTTCTTT. Translated, it gives CASSASSRQAFF.

This chain uses TRBV12-3 or TRBV12-4 with TRBJ2-5; 8 positions match TRBD2. V was pared by 8 bases and J by 5 bases, with 7 bases of the junction left unmatched. This CDR3 spans 13 amino acids. In nucleotides, the CDR3 is TGTGCCAGCTTACGGGAGGGCCTCGAGACCCAGTACTTC. Translating it yields CASLREGLETQYF.

Notes on this clonotype: A read error may explain this, as a much larger clone is one base away. The CDR3 protein is CASSESTGRGDYGYTF. The CDR3 DNA sequence: TGTGCCAGCAGTGAGTCGACAGGGAGAGGTGACTATGGCTACACCTTC. The chain has TRBV28 and TRBJ1-2; TRBD1 matches 7 bases. The CDR3 sequence is 16 residues long. The V and J ends lost 5 bases and 3 bases, in that order; junction bases with no gene match: 12. Germline V gene lookup returns CDR1 MDHEN and CDR2 SYDVKM.

This clonotype has at least ten counts. This chain joins TRBV27 and TRBJ2-1; D is unresolved. V lost 8 bases and J lost 15, with 23 bases in between. Germline CDR1 is MNHEY and CDR2 is SMNVEV (reference sequence). CDR3 length equals 13 residues. The CDR3 DNA reads TGTGCCAGCGGGGTCCGTTGGGCAGGAGTATTGTTCTTC. Its protein product is CASGVRWAGVLFF.

The table lists this clonotype with many counts. This sequence joins TRBV20-1 and TRBJ2-5; the D gene is possibly TRBD1 (5 bases). The CDR3 contains 10 residues. V was shortened by 5 bases and J by 7 bases, with 8 bases between the two germline ends. CDR1 and CDR2 from the germline V gene are DFQATT and SNEGSKA (reference sequence). The CDR3 DNA follows: TGCAGTGCTGGCCAGGGGACCCAGTACTTC. This sequence encodes CSAGQGTQYF.

The V gene is TRBV19, the J gene TRBJ1-4; D not resolved. Trimming took 6 bases from V and 8 from J, leaving 16 bases between them. The CDR3 runs 14 residues. Germline V lookup: CDR1 LNHDA, CDR2 SQIVND (reference sequence). The CDR3 region is CASRPPDGGEKLFF. The DNA of the CDR3 is TGTGCCAGTAGGCCCCCCGACGGAGGGGAAAAACTGTTTTTT.

The chain employs TRBV6-2 or TRBV6-3 and TRBJ2-1; tentatively, D is TRBD2 (6 bases). The CDR3 runs to 11 residues. V lost 11 bases, J lost 7 bases, and 12 bases lay in between. Per germline, CDR1 MNHEY and CDR2 SVGEGT. The DNA for the CDR3 is TGTGCCGGGGGGACTGGGAATGAGCAGTTCTTC. As protein: CAGGTGNEQFF.

This sequence joins TRBV19 and TRBJ1-1; TRBD1 agrees at 8 bases. Trimming cost V 6 bases and J 5 bases; bases outside gene matches: 11. Germline V lookup: CDR1 LNHDA, CDR2 SQIVND (reference sequence). This CDR3 contains 15 residues. The CDR3 spells CASRGVRGRRTEAFF. The DNA for the CDR3 is TGTGCCAGTAGAGGGGTCAGGGGGCGGCGAACTGAAGCTTTCTTT.

The rearrangement uses TRBV11-2 and TRBJ2-7; TRBD1 matches at 10 bases. With V trimmed by 1 base and J by 4 bases, 4 bases remained unmatched. Germline V CDR1 and CDR2: SGHAT, FQNNGV. This CDR3 region has 15 residues. The CDR3 nucleotides read TGTGCCAGCAGCTTAGTTGGGACAGGGGTTTACGAGCAGTACTTC. Its translation is CASSLVGTGVYEQYF.

This clonotype was recorded at least ten times. J is TRBJ2-7 and V is TRBV28, with D hard to call. CDR3 length equals 15 residues. V was pared by 2 bases and J by 3 bases, with 14 bases between. Germline V CDR1 and CDR2: MDHEN, SYDVKM. The CDR3 DNA sequence: TGTGCCAGCAGTTTAGCGGAAGATGGGCTCTACGAGCAGTACTTC. It encodes CASSLAEDGLYEQYF. Complete variable domain (other parts from reference TRBV28 and TRBJ2-7): DVKVTQSSRYLVKRTGEKVFLECVQDMDHENMFWYRQDPGLGLRLIYFSYDVKMKEKGDIPEGYSVSREKKERFSLILESASTNQTSMYLCASSLAEDGLYEQYFGPGTRLTVT.

This clonotype has a count of ten or more. The chain has TRBV12-3 or TRBV12-4 and TRBJ2-3; TRBD2 matches at 9 bases. The V and J ends lost 6 bases and 6 bases, in that order; junction bases with no gene match: 7. This CDR3 is 14 amino acids long. The CDR3 DNA reads TGTGCCAGCAGCGCCGGGACTAGCTCCGATACGCAGTATTTT. This sequence encodes CASSAGTSSDTQYF.

This clonotype was picked up many times. The chain has TRBV9 and TRBJ2-7; D ambiguous. This CDR3 is built from 15 residues. Germline assignment: CDR1 SGDLS and CDR2 YYNGEE. The V gene lost 1 base and the J gene lost 0 bases, with 11 bases spanning the gap. The CDR3 DNA follows: TGTGCCAGCAGCGTAACGGTTCTCCCCTCCTACGAGCAGTACTTC. Its translation: CASSVTVLPSYEQYF.

This clonotype has ten or more counts. CDR3 nucleotide sequence: TGTGCCAGCAGTGCTAGAAGGACGACAGATACGCAGTATTTT. As protein: CASSARRTTDTQYF. The rearrangement uses TRBV6-2 or TRBV6-3 and TRBJ2-3; D gene unclear. V lost 5 bases, J lost 3 bases, and 12 bases lay in between. Germline CDR1 and CDR2: MNHEY and SVGEGT. The CDR3 sequence is 14 residues long.

This clonotype was seen repeatedly, ten times or more. The genes are TRBV12-3 or TRBV12-4 and TRBJ1-3; D possibly corresponds to TRBD1 (6 bases). The CDR3 has 17 residues. Trimming cost V 3 bases and J 2 bases, with 17 bases left between them. The CDR3 coding sequence is TGTGCCAGCAGTTTGGTCGGGACACCGGGGCCTGGAAACACCATATATTTT. This translates into CASSLVGTPGPGNTIYF.

This clonotype was seen ten or more times. The rearrangement uses TRBV3-1 and TRBJ1-4; no definite D call. V lost 2 bases and J 11 bases, leaving 9 bases between the germline ends. The length of the CDR3 is 12 residues. The germline CDR1 and CDR2 sequences are LGHDT and YNNKEL (reference sequence). The DNA for the CDR3 is TGTGCCAGCAGCCAACTGGGCCGGAAACTGTTTTTT. Amino acids: CASSQLGRKLFF. The full variable domain, rest sourced from reference TRBV3-1 and TRBJ1-4, is DTAVSQTPKYLVTQMGNDKSIKCEQNLGHDTMYWYKQDSKKFLKIMFSYNNKELIINETVPNRFSPKSPDKAHLNLHINSLELGDSAVYFCASSQLGRKLFFGSGTQLSVL.

This clonotype was detected only a few times. The chain combines TRBV7-2 with TRBJ1-5, with a weak D call TRBD1 (5 bases). Germline V lookup: CDR1 SGHTA, CDR2 FQGNSA. V was cut by 5 bases and J by 5 bases, with 10 bases left in between. The CDR3 spans 13 residues. Here the CDR3 reads CASSSRDYQPQHF. CDR3 nucleotides: TGTGCCAGCAGCAGCCGGGACTATCAGCCCCAGCATTTT.

The chain has TRBV7-2 and TRBJ2-1; 14 nucleotides align to TRBD2. Trimming removed 5 bases from V and 15 bases from J; junction bases left unmatched: 6. The CDR3 loop spans 13 amino acids. The germline CDR1 and CDR2 sequences are SGHTA and FQGNSA. This CDR3 reads CASSPGTSGSRFF. The CDR3 nucleotides read TGTGCCAGCAGCCCCGGGACTAGCGGGAGCCGGTTCTTC.